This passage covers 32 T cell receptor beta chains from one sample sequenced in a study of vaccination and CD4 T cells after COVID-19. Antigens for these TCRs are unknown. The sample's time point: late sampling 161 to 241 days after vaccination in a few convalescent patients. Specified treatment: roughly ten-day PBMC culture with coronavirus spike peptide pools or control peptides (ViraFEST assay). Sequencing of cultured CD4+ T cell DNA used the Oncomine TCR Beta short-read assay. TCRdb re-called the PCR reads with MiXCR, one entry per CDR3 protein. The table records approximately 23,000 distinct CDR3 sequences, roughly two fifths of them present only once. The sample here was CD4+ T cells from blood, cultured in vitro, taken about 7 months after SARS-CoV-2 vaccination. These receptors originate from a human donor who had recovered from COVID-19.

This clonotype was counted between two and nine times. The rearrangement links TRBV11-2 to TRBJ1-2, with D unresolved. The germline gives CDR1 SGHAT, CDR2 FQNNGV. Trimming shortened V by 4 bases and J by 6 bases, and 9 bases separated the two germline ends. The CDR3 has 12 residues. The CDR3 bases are TGTGCCAGCAGCTGGGCCGGGAATGGCTACACCTTC. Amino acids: CASSWAGNGYTF.

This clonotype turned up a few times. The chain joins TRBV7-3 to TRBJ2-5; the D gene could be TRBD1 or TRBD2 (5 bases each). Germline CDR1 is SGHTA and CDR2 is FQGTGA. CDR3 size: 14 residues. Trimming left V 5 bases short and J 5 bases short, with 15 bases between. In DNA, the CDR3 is TGTGCCAGCAGCCCGGGACGTCCCCCGGAGACCCAGTACTTC. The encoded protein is CASSPGRPPETQYF.

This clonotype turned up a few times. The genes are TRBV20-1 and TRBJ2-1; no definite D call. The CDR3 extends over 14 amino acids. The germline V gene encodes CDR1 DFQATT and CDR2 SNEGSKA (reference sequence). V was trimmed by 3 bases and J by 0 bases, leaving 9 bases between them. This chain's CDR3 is CSASRSSSYNEQFF. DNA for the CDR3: TGCAGTGCTAGCCGCTCGAGCTCCTACAATGAGCAGTTCTTC.

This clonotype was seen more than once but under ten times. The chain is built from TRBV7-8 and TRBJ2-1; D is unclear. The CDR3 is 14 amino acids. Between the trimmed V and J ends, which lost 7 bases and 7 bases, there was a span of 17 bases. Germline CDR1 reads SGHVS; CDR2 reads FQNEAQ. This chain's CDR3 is CASTLRVPNNEQFF. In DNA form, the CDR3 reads TGTGCCAGCACCCTTAGGGTGCCGAATAATGAGCAGTTCTTC.

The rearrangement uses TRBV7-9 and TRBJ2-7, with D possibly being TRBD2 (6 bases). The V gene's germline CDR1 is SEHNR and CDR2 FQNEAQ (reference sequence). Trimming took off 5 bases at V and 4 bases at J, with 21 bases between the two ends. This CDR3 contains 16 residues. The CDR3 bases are TGTGCCAGCAGCCCAAGAGGCGCGGGAAGCCTTTACGAGCAGTACTTC. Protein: CASSPRGAGSLYEQYF.

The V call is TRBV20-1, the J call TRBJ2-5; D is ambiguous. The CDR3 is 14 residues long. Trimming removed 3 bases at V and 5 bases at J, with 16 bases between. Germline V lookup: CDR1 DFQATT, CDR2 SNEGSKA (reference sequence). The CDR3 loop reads CSARAPVGGETQYF. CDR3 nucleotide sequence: TGCAGTGCTAGGGCCCCGGTCGGTGGGGAGACCCAGTACTTC.

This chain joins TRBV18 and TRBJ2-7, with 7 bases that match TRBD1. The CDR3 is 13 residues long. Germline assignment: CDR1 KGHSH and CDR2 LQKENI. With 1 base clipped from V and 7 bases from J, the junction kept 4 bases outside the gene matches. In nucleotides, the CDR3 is TGTGCCAGCTCACCACACCAGGGGGAAGAGCAGTACTTC. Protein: CASSPHQGEEQYF.

DNA of the CDR3: TGTGCCAGCAGGCCTGGACTAGGGCGGGAAGATACGCAGTATTTT. It encodes CASRPGLGREDTQYF. The chain couples TRBV6-2 or TRBV6-3 to TRBJ2-3; 7 bases fit TRBD2. V trimming: 6 bases; J trimming: 5 bases; junction bases outside the gene matches: 11. In germline, CDR1 is MNHEY, CDR2 SVGEGT. The CDR3 totals 15 residues.

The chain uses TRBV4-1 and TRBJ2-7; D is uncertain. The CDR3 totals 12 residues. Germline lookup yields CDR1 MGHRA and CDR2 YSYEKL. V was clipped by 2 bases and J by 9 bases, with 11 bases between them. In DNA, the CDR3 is TGCGCCAGCAGCCAATTCAGTTTTGGGCAGTACTTC. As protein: CASSQFSFGQYF.

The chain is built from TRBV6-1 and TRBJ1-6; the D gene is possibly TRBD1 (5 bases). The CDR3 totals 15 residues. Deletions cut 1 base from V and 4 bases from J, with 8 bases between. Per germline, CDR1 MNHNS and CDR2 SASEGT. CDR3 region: CASSEVGGYNSPLHF. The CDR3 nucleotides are TGTGCCAGCAGTGAAGTTGGGGGGTATAATTCACCCCTCCACTTT.

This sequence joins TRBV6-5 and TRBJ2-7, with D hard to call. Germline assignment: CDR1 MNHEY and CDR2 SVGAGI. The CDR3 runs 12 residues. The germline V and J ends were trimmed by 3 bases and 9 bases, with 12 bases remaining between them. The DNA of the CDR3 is TGTGCCAGCAGTTATTCCCAGAACGGGCAGTACTTC. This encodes CASSYSQNGQYF.

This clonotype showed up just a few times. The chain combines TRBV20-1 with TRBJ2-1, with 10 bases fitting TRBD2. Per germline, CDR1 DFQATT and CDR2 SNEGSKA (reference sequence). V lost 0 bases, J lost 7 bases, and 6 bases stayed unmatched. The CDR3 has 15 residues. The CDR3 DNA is TGCAGTGCTAGAGATCCAGCGGGAGGGCCGAATGAGCAGTTCTTC. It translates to CSARDPAGGPNEQFF.

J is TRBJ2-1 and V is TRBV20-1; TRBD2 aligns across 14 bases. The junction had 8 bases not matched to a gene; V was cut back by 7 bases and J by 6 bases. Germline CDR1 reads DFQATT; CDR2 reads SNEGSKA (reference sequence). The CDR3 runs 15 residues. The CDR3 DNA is TGCAGTGTCCCCAGACTAGCGGGGGGGCCCAATGAGCAGTTCTTC. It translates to CSVPRLAGGPNEQFF.

The CDR3 here is CASRASPRGEQFF. DNA for the CDR3: TGTGCCAGCAGGGCTAGCCCCAGGGGTGAGCAGTTCTTC. The V gene is TRBV2, the J gene TRBJ2-1, with D tentatively TRBD1 (6 bases). The V gene lost 6 bases and the J gene lost 9 bases, with 15 bases spanning the gap. Germline CDR1 reads SNHLY; CDR2 reads FYNNEI. The CDR3 runs to 13 residues.

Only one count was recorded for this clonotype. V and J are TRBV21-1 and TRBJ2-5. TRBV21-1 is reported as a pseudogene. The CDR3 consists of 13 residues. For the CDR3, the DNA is TGTGCCAGCAGCAAAGGTGATGAACAGACCCAGTACTTC. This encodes CASSKGDEQTQYF.

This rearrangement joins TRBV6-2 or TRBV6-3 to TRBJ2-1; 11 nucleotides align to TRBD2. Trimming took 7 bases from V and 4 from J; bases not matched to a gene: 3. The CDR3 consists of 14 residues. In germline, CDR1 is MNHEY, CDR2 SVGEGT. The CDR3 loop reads CASTRLAGYNEQFF. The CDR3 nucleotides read TGTGCCAGCACAAGACTAGCGGGATACAATGAGCAGTTCTTC.

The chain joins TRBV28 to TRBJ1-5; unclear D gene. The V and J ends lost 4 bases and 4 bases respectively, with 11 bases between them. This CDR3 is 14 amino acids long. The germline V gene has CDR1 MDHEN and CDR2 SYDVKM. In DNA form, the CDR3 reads TGTGCCAGCAGTTCGCGGGGAGGAAATCAGCCCCAGCATTTT. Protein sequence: CASSSRGGNQPQHF.

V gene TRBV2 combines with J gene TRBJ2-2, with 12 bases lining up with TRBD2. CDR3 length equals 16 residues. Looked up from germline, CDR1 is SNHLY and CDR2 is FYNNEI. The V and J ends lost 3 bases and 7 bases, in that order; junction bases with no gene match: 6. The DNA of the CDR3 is TGTGCCAGCAGTGAGGCTAGCGGGAGGGCCCTCGGGGAGCTGTTTTTT. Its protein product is CASSEASGRALGELFF.

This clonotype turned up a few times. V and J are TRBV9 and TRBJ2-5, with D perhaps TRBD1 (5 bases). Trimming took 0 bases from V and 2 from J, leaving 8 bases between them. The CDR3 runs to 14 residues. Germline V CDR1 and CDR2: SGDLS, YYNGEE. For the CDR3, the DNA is TGTGCCAGCAGCGTAGGCAGGGAACAAGAGACCCAGTACTTC. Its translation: CASSVGREQETQYF.

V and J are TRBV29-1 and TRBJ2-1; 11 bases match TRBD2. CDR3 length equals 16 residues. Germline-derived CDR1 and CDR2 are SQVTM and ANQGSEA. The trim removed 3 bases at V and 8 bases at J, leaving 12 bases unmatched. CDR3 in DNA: TGCAGCGTTGATGGGGGTCTAGCGGGAGGATCGTATGAGCAGTTCTTC. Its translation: CSVDGGLAGGSYEQFF.

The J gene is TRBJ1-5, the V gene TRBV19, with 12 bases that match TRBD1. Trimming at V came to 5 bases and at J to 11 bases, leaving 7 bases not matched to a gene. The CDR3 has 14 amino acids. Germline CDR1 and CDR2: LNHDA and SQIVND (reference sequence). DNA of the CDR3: TGTGCCAGTAGTCCGGGACAGGGGGCGGGGACCCAGCATTTT. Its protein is CASSPGQGAGTQHF.

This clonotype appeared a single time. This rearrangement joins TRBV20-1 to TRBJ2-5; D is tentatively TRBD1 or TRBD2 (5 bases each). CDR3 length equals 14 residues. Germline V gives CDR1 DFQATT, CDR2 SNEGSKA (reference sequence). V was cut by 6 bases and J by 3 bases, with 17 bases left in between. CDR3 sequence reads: CSAPNRDGEETQYF. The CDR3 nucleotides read TGCAGTGCCCCAAACCGGGACGGGGAAGAGACCCAGTACTTC.

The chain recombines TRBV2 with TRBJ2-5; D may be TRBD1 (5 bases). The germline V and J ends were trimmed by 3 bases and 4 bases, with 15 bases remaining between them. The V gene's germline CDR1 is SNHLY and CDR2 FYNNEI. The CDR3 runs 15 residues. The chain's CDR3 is CASSEQGGVGETQYF. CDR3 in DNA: TGTGCCAGCAGTGAGCAGGGCGGTGTAGGAGAGACCCAGTACTTC.

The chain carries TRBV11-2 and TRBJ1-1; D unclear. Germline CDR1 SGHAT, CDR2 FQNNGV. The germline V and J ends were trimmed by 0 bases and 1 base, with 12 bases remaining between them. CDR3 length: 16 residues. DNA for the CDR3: TGTGCCAGCAGCTTAGATGGGCCGGGCGCGAACACTGAAGCTTTCTTT. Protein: CASSLDGPGANTEAFF. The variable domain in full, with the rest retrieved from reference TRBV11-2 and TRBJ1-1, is EAGVAQSPRYKIIEKRQSVAFWCNPISGHATLYWYQQILGQGPKLLIQFQNNGVVDDSQLPKDRFSAERLKGVDSTLKIQPAKLEDSAVYLCASSLDGPGANTEAFFGQGTRLTVV.

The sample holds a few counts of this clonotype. The CDR3 DNA follows: TGTGCCAGCAGTCCGTGGGACACCAGTTCACCCCTCCACTTT. It specifies CASSPWDTSSPLHF. The chain uses TRBV27 and TRBJ1-6, with D possibly matching TRBD1 (6 bases). The CDR3 contains 14 residues. Germline V gives CDR1 MNHEY, CDR2 SMNVEV (reference sequence). V lost 5 bases and J lost 9, with 14 bases in between.

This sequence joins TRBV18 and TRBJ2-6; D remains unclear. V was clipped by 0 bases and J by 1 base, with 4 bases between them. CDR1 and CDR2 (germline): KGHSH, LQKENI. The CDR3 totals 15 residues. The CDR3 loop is CASSPPGSGANVLTF. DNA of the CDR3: TGTGCCAGCTCACCACCTGGATCTGGGGCCAACGTCCTGACTTTC.

The CDR3 is CASSLMSGSYEQYF. CDR3 coding DNA: TGTGCCAGCAGCTTAATGTCGGGATCCTACGAGCAGTACTTC. This chain connects TRBV7-3 to TRBJ2-7; the D gene is possibly TRBD2 (5 bases). Germline-derived CDR1 and CDR2 are SGHTA and FQGTGA. Trimming cost V 1 base and J 1 base, with 8 bases left between them. This CDR3 is built from 14 residues.

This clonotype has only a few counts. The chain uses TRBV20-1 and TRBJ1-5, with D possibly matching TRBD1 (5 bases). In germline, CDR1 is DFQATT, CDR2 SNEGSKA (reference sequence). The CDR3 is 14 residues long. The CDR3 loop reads CSVTGIDSNQPQHF. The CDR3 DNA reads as TGCAGCGTAACAGGAATCGATAGCAATCAGCCCCAGCATTTT.

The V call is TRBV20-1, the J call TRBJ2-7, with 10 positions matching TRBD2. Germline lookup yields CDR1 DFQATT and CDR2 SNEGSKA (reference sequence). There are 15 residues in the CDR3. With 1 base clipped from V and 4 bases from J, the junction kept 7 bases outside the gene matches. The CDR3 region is CSARAILAGEYEQYF. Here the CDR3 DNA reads TGCAGTGCTAGAGCCATCCTAGCGGGAGAATACGAGCAGTACTTC.

CDR3: CASSTYTGRYGYTF. The CDR3 coding sequence is TGTGCCAGCAGCACATACACAGGGCGCTATGGCTACACCTTC. This chain uses TRBV6-1 with TRBJ1-2; a weak D match, TRBD1 (6 bases). Per the germline V gene, CDR1 is MNHNS and CDR2 is SASEGT. The CDR3 totals 14 residues. V lost 6 bases to trimming and J lost 4 bases, with 15 bases between them.

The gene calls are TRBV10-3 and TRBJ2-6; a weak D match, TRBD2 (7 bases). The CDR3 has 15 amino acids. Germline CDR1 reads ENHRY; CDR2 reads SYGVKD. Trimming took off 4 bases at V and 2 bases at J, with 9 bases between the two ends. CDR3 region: CAISGGGAGANVLTF. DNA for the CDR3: TGTGCCATCAGTGGAGGGGGGGCTGGGGCCAACGTCCTGACTTTC.

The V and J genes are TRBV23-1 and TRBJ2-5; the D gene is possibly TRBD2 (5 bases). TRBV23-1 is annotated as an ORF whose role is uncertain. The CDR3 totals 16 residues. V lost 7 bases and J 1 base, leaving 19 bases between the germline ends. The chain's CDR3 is CASIAPEADPQETQYF. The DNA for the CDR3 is TGCGCCAGCATTGCACCGGAGGCGGATCCCCAAGAGACCCAGTACTTC.